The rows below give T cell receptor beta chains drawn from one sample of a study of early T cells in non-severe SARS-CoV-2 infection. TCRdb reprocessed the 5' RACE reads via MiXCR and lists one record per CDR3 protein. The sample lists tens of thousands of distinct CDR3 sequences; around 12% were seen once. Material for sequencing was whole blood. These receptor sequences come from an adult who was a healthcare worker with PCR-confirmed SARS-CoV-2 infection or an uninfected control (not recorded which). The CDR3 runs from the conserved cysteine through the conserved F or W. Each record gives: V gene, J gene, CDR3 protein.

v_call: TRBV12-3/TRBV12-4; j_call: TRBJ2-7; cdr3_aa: CASSLIRASGRYEQYF
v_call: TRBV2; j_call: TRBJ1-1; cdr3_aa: CASSHSGGGYTEAFF
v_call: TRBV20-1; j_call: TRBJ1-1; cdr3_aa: CSADLISGGQGNTEAFF
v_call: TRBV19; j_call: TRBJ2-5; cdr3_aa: CASSTGGNQRETQYF
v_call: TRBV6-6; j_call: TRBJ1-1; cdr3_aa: CASSYVGLGTEAFF
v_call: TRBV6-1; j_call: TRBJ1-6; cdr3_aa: CASTQPGASPLHF
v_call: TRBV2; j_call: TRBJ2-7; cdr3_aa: CASTNSGGYEQYF
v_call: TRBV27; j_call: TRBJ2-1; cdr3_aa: CASKSPGLASSEQFF
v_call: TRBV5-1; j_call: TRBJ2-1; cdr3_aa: CASSLEGQDNNEQFF
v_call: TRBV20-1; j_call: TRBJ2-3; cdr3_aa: CSARDPQAYTDTQYF
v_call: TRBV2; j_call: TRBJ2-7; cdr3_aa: CASSDPGSSYEQYF
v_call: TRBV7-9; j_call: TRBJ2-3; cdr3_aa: CASSPGQASTDTQYF
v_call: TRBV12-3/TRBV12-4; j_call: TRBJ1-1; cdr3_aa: CASSPPNSMNTEAFF
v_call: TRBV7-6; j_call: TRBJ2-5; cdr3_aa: CASSPFLGKTGFETQYF
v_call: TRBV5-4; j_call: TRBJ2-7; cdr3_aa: CASSQKNPPYEQYF
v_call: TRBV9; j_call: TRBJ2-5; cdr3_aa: CASSASGGSSPETQYF
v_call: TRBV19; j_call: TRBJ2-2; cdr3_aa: CASSMKGLWGTGELFF
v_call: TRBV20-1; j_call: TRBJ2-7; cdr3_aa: CSARDKWGQGAGEQYF
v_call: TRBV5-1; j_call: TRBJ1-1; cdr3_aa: CASSLAGENTEAFF
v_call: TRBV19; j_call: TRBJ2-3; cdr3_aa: CASSSRDSVPPSTDTQYF
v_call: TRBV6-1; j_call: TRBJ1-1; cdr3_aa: CASIGGPNTEAFF
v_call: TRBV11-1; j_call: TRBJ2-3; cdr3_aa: CASSLEGTRDTQYF
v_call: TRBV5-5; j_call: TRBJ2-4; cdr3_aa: CASSRYLGLAGRYPNIQYF
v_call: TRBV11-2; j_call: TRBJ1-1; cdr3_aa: CASTSGSGQGTEAFF
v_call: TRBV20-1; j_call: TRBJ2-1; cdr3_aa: CSAPSWEYNEQFF
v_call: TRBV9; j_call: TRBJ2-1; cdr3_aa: CASDTGAGEQFF
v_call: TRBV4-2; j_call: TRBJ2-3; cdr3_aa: CASSPARAGGDTDTQYF
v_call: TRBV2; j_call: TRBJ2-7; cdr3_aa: CASSKGGRETYEQYF
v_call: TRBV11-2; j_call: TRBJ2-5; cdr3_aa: CASSRSLQRQETQYF
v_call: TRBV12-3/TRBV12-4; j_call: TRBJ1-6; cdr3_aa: CASRYGSYNSPLHF
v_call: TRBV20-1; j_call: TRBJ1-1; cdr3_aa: CSAAGTAEAFF
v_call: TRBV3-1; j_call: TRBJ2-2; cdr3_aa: CASSLRPGELFF
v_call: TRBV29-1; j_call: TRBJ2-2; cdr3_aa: CSVVLGTGELFF
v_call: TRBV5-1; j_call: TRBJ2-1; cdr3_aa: CASTRTYNEQFF
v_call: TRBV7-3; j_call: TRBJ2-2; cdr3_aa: CASSSTRTSGNTGELFF
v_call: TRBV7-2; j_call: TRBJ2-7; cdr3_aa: CASSSIAGTYEQYF
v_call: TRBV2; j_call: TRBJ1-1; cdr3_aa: CASRTPDRLTEAFF
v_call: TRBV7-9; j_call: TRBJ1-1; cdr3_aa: CASSLARGGNTEAFF
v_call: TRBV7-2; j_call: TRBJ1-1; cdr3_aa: CASSLDRGTEAFF
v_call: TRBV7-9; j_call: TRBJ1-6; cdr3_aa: CASSRDRTSSYNSPLHF
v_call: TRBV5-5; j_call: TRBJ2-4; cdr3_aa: CASSLGGTGGPHF
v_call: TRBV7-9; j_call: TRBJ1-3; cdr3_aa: CASSLQSSGNTIYF
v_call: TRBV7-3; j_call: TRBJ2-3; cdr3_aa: CASSSYIGTQYF
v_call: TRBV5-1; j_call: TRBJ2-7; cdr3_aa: CASSRNGDTSYEQYF
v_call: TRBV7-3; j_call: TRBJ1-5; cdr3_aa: CASSLMQDAVLRQNNQPQHF
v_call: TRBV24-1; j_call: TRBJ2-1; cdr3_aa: CATSGGTRLNEQFF
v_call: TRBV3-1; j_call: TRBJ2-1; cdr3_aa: CASSQVLTEGGQFF
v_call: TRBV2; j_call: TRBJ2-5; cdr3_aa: CASSWTSGGRGPETQYF
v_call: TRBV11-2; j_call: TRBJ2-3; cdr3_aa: CASSFWLAGGGDTQYF
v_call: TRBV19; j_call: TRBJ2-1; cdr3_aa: CASSIVLRANEQFF
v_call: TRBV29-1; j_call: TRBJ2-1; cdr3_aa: CSTDGGGLGDEQFF
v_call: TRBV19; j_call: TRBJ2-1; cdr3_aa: CASSMTSGAYNEQFF
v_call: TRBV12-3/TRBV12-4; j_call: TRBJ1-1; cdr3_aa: CASSLAMVTGILMNTEAFF
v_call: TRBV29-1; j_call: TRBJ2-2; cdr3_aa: CSVEGPAHTGELFF
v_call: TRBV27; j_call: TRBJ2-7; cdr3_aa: CASSGSSSYEQYF
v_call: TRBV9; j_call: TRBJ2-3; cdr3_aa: CASGTQIGGSSDTQYF
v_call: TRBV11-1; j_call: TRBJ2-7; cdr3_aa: CASSRQGPSEQYF
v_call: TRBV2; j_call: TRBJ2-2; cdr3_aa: CASSEAGGGLYTGELFF
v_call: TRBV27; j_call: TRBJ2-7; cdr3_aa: CASSPGDRPEQYF